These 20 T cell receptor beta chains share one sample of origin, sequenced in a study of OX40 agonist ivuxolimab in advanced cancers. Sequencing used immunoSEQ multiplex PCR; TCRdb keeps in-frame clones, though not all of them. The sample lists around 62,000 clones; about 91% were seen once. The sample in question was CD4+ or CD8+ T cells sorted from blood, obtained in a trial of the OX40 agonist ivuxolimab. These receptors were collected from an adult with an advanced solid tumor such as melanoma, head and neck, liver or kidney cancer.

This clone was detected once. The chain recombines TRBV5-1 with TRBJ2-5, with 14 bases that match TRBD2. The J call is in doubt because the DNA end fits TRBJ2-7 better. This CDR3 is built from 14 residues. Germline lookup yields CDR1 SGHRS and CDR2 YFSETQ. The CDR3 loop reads CASSRTSGRHEQYF. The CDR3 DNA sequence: TGCGCCAGCAGCAGGACTAGCGGGAGGCACGAGCAGTACTTC.

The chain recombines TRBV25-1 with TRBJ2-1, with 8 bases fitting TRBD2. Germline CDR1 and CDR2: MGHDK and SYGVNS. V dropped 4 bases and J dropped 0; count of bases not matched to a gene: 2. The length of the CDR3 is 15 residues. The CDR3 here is CASSAGGVSYNEQFF. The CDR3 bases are TGTGCCAGCAGTGCCGGGGGGGTCTCCTACAATGAGCAGTTCTTC.

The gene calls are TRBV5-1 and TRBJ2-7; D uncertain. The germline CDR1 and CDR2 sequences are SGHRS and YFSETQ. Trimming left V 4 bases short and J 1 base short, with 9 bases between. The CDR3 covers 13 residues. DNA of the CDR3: TGCGCCAGCAGCGAGGACGGATCCTACGAGCAGTACTTC. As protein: CASSEDGSYEQYF. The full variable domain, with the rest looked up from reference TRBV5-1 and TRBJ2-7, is KAGVTQTPRYLIKTRGQQVTLSCSPISGHRSVSWYQQTPGQGLQFLFEYFSETQRNKGNFPGRFSGRQFSNSRSEMNVSTLELGDSALYLCASSEDGSYEQYFGPGTRLTVT.

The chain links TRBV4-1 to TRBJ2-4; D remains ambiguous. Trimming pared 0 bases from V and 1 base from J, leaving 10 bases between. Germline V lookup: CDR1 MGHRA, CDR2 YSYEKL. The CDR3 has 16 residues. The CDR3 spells CASSQETTGAKNIQYF. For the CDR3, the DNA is TGCGCCAGCAGCCAAGAGACCACTGGGGCCAAAAACATTCAGTACTTC.

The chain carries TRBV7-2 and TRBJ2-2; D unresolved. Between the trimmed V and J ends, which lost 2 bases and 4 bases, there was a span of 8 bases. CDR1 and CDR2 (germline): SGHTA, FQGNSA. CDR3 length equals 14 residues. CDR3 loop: CASSLSTGTGELFF. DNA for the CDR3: TGTGCCAGCAGCTTATCAACGGGCACCGGGGAGCTGTTTTTT.

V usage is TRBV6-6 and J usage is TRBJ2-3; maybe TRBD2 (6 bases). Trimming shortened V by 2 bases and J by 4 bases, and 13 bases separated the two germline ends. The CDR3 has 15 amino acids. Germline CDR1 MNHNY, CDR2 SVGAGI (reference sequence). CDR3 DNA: TGTGCCAGCAGTTACGGGCAGGGAGGCGCAGATACGCAGTATTTT. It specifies CASSYGQGGADTQYF.

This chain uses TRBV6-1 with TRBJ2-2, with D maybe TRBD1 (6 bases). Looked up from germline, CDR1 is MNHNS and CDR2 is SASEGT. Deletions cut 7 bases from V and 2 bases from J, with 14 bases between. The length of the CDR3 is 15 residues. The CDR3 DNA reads TGTGCCAGCACCTGGAGACAGGATAACACCGGGGAGCTGTTTTTT. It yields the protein CASTWRQDNTGELFF.

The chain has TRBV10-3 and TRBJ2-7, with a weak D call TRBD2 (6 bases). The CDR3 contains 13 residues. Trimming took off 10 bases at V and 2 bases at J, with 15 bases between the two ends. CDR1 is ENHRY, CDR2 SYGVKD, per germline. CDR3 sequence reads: CATAAGSTYEQYF. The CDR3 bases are TGTGCCACCGCCGCGGGGAGTACCTACGAGCAGTACTTC.

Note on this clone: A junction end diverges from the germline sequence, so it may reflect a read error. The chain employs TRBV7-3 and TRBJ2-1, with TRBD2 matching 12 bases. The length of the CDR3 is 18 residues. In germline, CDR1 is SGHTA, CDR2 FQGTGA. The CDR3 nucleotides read TGTGCTAGCAGCTTACTGCCTAGCGGGAGGGCCATCCGAAATGAGCAGTTCTTC. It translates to CASSLLPSGRAIRNEQFF.

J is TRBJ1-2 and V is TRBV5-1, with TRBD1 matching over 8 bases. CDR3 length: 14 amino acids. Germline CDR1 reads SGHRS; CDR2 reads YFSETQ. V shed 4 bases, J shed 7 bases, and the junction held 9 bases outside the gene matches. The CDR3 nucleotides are TGCGCCAGCAGCCAGACAGGGGTTATGAGTGGCTACACCTTC. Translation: CASSQTGVMSGYTF.

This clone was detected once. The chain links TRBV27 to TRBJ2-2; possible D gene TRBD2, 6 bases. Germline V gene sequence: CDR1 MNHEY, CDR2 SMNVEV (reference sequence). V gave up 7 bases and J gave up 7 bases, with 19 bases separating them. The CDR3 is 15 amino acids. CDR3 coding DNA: TGTGCCAGCACCTCTCGACTAGTTGGGAGCGGGGAGCTGTTTTTT. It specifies CASTSRLVGSGELFF.

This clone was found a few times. The CDR3 reads CASTLPGTAYNSPLHF. CDR3 bases: TGTGCCAGCACATTGCCGGGAACAGCCTATAATTCACCCCTCCACTTT. The chain links TRBV6-6 to TRBJ1-6; D ambiguous. CDR1 MNHNY and CDR2 SVGAGI come from the germline V gene (reference sequence). V lost 7 bases and J lost 2, with 15 bases in between. This CDR3 has 16 residues.

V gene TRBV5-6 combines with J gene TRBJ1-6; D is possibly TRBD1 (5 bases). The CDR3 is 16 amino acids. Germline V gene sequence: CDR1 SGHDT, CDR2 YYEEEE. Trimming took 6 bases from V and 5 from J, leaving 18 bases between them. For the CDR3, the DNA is TGTGCCAGCAAGCCCACTACAGGCCCCAATAATTCACCCCTCCACTTT. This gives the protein CASKPTTGPNNSPLHF.

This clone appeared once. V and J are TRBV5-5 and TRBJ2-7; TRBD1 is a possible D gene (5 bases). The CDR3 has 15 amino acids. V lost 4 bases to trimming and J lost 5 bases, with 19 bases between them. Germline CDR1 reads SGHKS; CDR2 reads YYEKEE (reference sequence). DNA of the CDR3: TGTGCCAGCAGCAAGGTTGGGGCAGGGCAAGACGAGCAGTACTTC. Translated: CASSKVGAGQDEQYF.

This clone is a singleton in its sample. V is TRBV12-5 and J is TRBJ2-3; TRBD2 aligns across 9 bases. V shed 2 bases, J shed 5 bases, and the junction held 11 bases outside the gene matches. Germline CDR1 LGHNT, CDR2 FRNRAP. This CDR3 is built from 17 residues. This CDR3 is CASGLTLAGTLGDTQYF. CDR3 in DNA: TGTGCTAGTGGTTTGACGCTAGCGGGGACCCTGGGAGATACGCAGTATTTT.

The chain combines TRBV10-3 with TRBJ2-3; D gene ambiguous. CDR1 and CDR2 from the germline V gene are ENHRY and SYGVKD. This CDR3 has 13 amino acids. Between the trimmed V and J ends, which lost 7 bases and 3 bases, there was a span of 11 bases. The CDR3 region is CAIMAAQTDTQYF. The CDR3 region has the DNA TGTGCCATCATGGCGGCCCAGACAGATACGCAGTATTTT.

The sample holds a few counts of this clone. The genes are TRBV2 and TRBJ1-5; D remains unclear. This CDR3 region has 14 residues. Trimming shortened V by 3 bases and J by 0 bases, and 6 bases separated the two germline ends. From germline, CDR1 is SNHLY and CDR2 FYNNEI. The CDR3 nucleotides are TGTGCCAGCAGTGATTCGTATAGCAATCAGCCCCAGCATTTT. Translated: CASSDSYSNQPQHF.

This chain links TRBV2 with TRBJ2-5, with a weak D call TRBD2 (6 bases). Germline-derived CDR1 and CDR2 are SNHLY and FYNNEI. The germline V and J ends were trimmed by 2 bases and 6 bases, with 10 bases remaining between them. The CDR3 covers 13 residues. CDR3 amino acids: CASSESGLQTQYF. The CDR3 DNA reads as TGTGCCAGCAGTGAAAGCGGGCTGCAGACCCAGTACTTC.

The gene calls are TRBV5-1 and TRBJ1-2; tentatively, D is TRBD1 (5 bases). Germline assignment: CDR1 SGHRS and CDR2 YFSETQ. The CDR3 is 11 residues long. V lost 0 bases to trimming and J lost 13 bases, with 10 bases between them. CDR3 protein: CASSLERGLTF. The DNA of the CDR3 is TGCGCCAGCAGCTTGGAAAGGGGTCTCACCTTC. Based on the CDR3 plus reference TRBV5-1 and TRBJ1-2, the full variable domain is KAGVTQTPRYLIKTRGQQVTLSCSPISGHRSVSWYQQTPGQGLQFLFEYFSETQRNKGNFPGRFSGRQFSNSRSEMNVSTLELGDSALYLCASSLERGLTFGSGTRLTVV.

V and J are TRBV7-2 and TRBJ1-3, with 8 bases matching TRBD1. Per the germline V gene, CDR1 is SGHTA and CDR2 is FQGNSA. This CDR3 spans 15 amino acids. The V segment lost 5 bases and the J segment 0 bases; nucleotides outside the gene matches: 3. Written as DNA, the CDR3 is TGTGCCAGCAGCCTAACAGGGGGCTCTGGAAACACCATATATTTT. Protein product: CASSLTGGSGNTIYF.